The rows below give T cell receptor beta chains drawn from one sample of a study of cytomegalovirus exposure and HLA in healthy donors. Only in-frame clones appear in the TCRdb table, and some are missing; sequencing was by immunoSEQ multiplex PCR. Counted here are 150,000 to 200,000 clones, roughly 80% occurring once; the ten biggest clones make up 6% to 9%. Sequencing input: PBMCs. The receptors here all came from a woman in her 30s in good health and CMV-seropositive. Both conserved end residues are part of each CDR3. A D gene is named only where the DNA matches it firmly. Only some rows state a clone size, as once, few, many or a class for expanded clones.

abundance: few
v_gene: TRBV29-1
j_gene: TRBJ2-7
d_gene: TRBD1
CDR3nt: TGCAGCGTTGAGACAGGGGGCTACGAGCAGTACTTC
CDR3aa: CSVETGGYEQYF

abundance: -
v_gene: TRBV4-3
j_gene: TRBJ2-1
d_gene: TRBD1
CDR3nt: TGCGCCAGCAGCCAAGATACGGGGACAGGGGCTTTTGGTGAGCAGTTCTTC
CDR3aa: CASSQDTGTGAFGEQFF

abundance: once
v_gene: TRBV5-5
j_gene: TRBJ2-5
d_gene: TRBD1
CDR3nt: TGTGCCAGCAGATCCAACAGGGGCCCGGCGGAGACCCAGTACTTC
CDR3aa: CASRSNRGPAETQYF

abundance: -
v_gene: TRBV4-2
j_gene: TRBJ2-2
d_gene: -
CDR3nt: TGTGCCAGCAGCCAAGATAGTCTCAGGGGTCGGACCGGGGAGCTGTTTTTT
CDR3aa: CASSQDSLRGRTGELFF

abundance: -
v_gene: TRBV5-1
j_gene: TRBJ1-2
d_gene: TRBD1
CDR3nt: TGCGCCAGCAGCGAACAGGGGGGGAACTATGGCTACACCTTC
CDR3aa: CASSEQGGNYGYTF

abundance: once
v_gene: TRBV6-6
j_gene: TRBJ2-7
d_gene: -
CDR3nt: TGTGCCAGCAGTTACCAAGGGACATTGAGCTCCTACGAGCAGTACTTC
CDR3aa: CASSYQGTLSSYEQYF

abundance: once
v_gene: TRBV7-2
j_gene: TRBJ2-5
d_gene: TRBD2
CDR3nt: TGTGCCAGCAGCTTGGGCGGGGGGGCTGAGACCCAGTACTTC
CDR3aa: CASSLGGGAETQYF

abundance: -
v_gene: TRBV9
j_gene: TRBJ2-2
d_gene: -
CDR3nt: TGTGCCAGCAGCGTAGAACCCAGGCTCAACACCGGGGAGCTGTTTTTT
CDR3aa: CASSVEPRLNTGELFF

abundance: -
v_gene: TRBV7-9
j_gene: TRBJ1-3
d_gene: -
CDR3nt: TGTGCCAGCAGCTTAGGAGCCAACTCTGGAAACACCATATATTTT
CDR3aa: CASSLGANSGNTIYF

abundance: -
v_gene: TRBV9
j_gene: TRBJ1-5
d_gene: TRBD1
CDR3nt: TGTGCCAGCAGCGTAGATGGGGCAGGGGGCACTCAGCCCCAGCATTTT
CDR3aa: CASSVDGAGGTQPQHF

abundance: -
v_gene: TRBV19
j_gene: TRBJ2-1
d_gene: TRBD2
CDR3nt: TGTGCCAGTAGTATAGTCGGACTAGCGTATAGCTCCTACAATGAGCAGTTCTTC
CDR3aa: CASSIVGLAYSSYNEQFF

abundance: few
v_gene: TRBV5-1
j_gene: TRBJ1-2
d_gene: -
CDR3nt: TGCGCCAGCAGCTTGAACGGTGCTAACTATGGCTACACCTTC
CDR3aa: CASSLNGANYGYTF

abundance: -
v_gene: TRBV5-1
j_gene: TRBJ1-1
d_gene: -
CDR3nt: TGCGCCAGCAGCTTGCTCAACAGCTATGAAGCTTTCTTT
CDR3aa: CASSLLNSYEAFF

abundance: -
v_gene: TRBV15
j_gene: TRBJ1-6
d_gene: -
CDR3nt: TGTGCCACCAGCAGAGATCGGTACGGGAGCTCCTATAATTCACCCCTCCACTTT
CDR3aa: CATSRDRYGSSYNSPLHF

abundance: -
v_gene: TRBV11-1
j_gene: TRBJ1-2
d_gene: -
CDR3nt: TGTGCCAGCAGCTTAGGTCCGCGGATAGACTATGGCTACACCTTC
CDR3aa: CASSLGPRIDYGYTF

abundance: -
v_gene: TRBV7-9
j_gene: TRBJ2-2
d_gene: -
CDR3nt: TGTGCCAGCAGCCCACAGGGTACGATTACCGGGGAGCTGTTTTTT
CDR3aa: CASSPQGTITGELFF

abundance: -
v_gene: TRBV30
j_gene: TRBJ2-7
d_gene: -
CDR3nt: TGTGCCTGGACAGGAGGCGTCCACGAGCAGTACTTC
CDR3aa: CAWTGGVHEQYF

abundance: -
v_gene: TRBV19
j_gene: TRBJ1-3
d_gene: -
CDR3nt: TGTGCCAGTAGTATAGCCCGCTGGGGGGGCAAGGGAAACACCATATATTTT
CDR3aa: CASSIARWGGKGNTIYF

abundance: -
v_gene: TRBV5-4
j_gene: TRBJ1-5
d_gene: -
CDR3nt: TGTGCCAGCAGCTCGGACAGAACCAATCAGCCCCAGCATTTT
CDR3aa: CASSSDRTNQPQHF

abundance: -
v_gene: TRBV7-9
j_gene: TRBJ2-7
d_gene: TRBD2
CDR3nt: TGTGCCAGCAGCCCACCGGGGGGGGCCGGGCAGTACTTC
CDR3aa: CASSPPGGAGQYF

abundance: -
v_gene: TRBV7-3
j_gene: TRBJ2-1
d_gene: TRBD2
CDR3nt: TGTGCCAGCAGCTCTGGGCTAGCGGTATACAATGAGCAGTTCTTC
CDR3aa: CASSSGLAVYNEQFF

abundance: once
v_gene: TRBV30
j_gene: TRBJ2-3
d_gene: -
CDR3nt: TGTGCCTGGAGTCACCTCGCGGAGATCACAGATACGCAGTATTTT
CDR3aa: CAWSHLAEITDTQYF

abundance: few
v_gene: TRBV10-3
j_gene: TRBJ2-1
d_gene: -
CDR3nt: TGTGCCATCTCAGGTCGGGGTTTCAGCTCCTACAATGAGCAGTTCTTC
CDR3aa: CAISGRGFSSYNEQFF

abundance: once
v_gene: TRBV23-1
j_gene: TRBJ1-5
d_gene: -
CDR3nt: TGCGCCACCCCTAACCCGGGCGGGGAATTCAATCAGCCCCAGCATTTT
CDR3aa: CATPNPGGEFNQPQHF

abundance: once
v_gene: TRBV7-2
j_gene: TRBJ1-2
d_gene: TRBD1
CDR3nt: TGTGCCAGCAGCATCTCTACTACAGGGGTAGAATATGGCTACACCTTC
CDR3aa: CASSISTTGVEYGYTF

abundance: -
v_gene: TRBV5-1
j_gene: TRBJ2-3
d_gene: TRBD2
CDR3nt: TGCGCCAGCAGCAAAGGACTAGCCGCTAGCACAGATACGCAGTATTTT
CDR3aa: CASSKGLAASTDTQYF

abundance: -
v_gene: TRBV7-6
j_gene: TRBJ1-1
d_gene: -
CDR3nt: TGTGCCAGCAGCCCACAGGGCGGGGGCACTGAAGCTTTCTTT
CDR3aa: CASSPQGGGTEAFF

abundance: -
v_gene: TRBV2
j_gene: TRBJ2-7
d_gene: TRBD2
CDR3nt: TGTGCCAGCGAATTGACTAGCGGGGGGGCCACCGAGCAGTACTTC
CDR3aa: CASELTSGGATEQYF

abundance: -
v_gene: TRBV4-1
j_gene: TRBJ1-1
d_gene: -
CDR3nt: TGCGCCAGCAGCCAAGTTAGACAGTTAAACACTGAAGCTTTCTTT
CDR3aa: CASSQVRQLNTEAFF

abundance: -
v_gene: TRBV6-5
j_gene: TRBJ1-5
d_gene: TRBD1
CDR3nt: TGTGCCAGCAGCCGACAGGGGAATCAGCCCCAGCATTTT
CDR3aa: CASSRQGNQPQHF

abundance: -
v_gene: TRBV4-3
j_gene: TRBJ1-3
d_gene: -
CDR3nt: TGCGCCAGCAGCCACTTCAAACCCAGGGGCCTCTCTGGAAACACCATATATTTT
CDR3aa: CASSHFKPRGLSGNTIYF

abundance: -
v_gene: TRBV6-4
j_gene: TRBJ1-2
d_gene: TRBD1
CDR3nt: TGTGCCAGCAGTAAGACAGGGGGCGATGGCTACACCTTC
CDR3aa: CASSKTGGDGYTF

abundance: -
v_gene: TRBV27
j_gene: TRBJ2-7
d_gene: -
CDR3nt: TGTGCCAGCAGACAACAGGGACGCCCCTACGAGCAGTACTTC
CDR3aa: CASRQQGRPYEQYF

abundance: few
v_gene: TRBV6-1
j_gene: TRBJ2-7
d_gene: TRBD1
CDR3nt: TGTGCCAGCAGACCCTACCGGGACAGGACCTACGAGCAGTACTTC
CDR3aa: CASRPYRDRTYEQYF

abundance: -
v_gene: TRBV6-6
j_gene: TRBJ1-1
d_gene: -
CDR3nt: TGTGCCAGCAGTTATACGGGTTATGACACTGAAGCTTTCTTT
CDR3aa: CASSYTGYDTEAFF

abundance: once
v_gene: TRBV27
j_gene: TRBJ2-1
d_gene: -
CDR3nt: TGTGCCAGCAGTTTATCCCTCCAGACACTTAACAATGAGCAGTTCTTC
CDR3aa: CASSLSLQTLNNEQFF

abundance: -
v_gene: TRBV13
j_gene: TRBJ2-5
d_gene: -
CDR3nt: TGTGCCAGCAGCTTAGCGCGGCAGGGTCAAGAGACCCAGTACTTC
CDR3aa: CASSLARQGQETQYF

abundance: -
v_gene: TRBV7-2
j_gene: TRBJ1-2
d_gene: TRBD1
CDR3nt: TGTGCCAGCAGCGGAGGTGTGCTGGGCAGGGGGTACTATGGCTACACCTTC
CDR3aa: CASSGGVLGRGYYGYTF

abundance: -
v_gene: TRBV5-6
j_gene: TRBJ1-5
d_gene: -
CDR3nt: TGTGCCAGCAGCTTGGATCGGTATCAGCCCCAGCATTTT
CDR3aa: CASSLDRYQPQHF

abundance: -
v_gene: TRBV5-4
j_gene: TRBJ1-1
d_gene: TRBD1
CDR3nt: TGTGCCAGCAGCTCGACAGGGGTCACTGAAGCTTTCTTT
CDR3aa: CASSSTGVTEAFF

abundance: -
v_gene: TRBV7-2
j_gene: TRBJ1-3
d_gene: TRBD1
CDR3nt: TGTGCCAGCAGCTCGACAGGGGGCTCTGGAAACACCATATATTTT
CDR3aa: CASSSTGGSGNTIYF

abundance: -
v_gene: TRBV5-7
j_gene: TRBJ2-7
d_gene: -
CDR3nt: TGTGCCAGCCAAGTCCGACATCCTATCTACGAGCAGTACTTC
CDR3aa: CASQVRHPIYEQYF

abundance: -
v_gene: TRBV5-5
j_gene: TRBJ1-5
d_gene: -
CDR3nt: TGTGCCAGCAGCTTGGCCGCCAGGGGATGGGATCAGCCCCAGCATTTT
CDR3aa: CASSLAARGWDQPQHF

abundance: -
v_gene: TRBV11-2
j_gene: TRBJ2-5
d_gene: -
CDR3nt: TGTGCCAGCAGCTTAGGGGAGGACGGGAACAGGGGAGCCCAGTACTTC
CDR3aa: CASSLGEDGNRGAQYF

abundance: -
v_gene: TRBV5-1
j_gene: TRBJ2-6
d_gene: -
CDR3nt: TGCGCCAGCAGCTTGGCGGGCTCTGGGGCCAACGTCCTGACTTTC
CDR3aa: CASSLAGSGANVLTF

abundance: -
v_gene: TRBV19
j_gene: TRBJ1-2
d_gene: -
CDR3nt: TGTGCCAGTACCGATACGGAGTATGGCTACACCTTC
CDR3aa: CASTDTEYGYTF

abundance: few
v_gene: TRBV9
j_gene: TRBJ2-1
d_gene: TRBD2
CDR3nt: TGTGCCAGCAGCAAAGGGGGCGGGGGGGCAGACAATGAGCAGTTCTTC
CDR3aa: CASSKGGGGADNEQFF

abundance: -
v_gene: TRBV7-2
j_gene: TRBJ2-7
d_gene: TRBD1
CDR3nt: TGTGCCAGCAGCTTTGCTTGGACAGGGGGCTACGAGCAGTACTTC
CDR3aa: CASSFAWTGGYEQYF